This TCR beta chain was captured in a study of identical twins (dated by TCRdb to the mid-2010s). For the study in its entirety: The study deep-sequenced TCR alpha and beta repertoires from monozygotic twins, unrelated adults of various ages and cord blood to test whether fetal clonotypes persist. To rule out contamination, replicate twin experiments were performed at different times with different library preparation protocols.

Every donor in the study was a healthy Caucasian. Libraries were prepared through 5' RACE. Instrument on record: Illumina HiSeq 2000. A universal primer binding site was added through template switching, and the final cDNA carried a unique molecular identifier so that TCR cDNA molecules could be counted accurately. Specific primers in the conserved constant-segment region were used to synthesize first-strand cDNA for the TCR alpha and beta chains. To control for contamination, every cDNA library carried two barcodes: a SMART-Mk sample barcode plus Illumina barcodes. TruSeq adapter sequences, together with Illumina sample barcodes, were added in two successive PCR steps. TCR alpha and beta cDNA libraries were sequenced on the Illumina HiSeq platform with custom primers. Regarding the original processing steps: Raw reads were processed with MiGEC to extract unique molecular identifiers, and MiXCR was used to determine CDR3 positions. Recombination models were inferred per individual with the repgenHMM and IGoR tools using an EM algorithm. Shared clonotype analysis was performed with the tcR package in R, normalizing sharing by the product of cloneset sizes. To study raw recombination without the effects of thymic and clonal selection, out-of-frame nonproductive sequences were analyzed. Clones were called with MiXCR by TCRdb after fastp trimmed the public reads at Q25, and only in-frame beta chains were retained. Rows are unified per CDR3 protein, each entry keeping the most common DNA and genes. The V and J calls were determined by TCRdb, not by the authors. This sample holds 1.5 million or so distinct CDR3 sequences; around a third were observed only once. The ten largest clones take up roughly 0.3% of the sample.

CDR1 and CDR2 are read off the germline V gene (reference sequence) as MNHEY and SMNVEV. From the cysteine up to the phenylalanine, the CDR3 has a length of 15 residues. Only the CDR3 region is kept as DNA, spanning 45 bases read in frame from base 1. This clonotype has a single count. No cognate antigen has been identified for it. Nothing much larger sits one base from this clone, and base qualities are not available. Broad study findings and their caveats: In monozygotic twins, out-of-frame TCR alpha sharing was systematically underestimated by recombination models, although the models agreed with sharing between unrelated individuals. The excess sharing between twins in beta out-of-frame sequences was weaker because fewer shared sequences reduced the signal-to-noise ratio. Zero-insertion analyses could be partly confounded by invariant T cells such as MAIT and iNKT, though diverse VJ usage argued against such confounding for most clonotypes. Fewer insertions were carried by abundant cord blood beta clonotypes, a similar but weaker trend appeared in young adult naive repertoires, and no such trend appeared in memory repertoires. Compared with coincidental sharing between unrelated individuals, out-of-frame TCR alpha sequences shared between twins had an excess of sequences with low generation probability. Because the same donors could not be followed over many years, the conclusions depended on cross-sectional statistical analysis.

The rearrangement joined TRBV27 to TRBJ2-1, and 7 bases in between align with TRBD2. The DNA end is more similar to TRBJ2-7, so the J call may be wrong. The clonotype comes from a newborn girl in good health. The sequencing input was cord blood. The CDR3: CASRPRDYLYNEQYF. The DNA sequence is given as TGTGCCAGCAGACCCCGGGACTACCTATACAATGAGCAGTACTTC.